This T cell receptor (beta chain) is from a study of cytomegalovirus exposure and HLA in healthy donors. Points from the study as a whole: Links to common viral pathogens appeared, in a later analysis, for several of the most significant clusters. It was reported in a later analysis that an Asian-associated ancestry cluster showed fewer N-insertions than the 666-donor mean.

With respect to this clone: Its target is unknown.

Amplification used 60 Vbeta primers and 13 Jbeta primers. Repertoires were generated with immunoSEQ multiplex PCR, while TCRdb's copy carries only in-frame clones and drops some. The sample yields 120,000 to 150,000 clones, less than 85% seen once. Germline values: CDR1 SGHTA, CDR2 FQGNSA. This CDR3 is 15 amino acids long. V was cut by 1 base and J by 0 bases, with 8 bases left in between. Sequencing was done on a sample of PBMCs. V and J are TRBV7-2 and TRBJ2-3, with D possibly being TRBD1 (5 bases). This clonotype was sampled from a woman aged 45-60 years in good health and CMV-seropositive. The CDR3 nucleotides are TGTGCCAGCAGCTTAGTTGGGGCTAGCACAGATACGCAGTATTTT. It encodes CASSLVGASTDTQYF.